Below are 9 T cell receptor beta chains sequenced from a single sample in a study of control samples from healthy donors and cancer patients. Sequencing used immunoSEQ multiplex PCR; TCRdb keeps in-frame clones, though not all of them. The sample has under 100,000 clones; less than 90% are singletons. Sequencing was performed on blood. The receptors here all came from a woman in her sixties or seventies in good health.

This chain connects TRBV4-1 to TRBJ2-6, with D tentatively TRBD1 (5 bases). Germline CDR1 and CDR2: MGHRA and YSYEKL. The V gene lost 0 bases and the J gene lost 2 bases, with 8 bases spanning the gap. This CDR3 has 16 residues. The CDR3 nucleotides read TGCGCCAGCAGCCAAGATCAGACAGCTGGGGCCAACGTCCTGACTTTC. This codes for CASSQDQTAGANVLTF.

The chain uses TRBV5-1 and TRBJ1-2; D is unclear. Trimming removed 0 bases from V and 4 bases from J, with 4 bases in between. This CDR3 spans 12 amino acids. Germline CDR1 is SGHRS and CDR2 is YFSETQ. The CDR3 spells CASSLGSYGYTF. CDR3 nucleotides: TGCGCCAGCAGCTTGGGCAGCTATGGCTACACCTTC.

The chain employs TRBV6-4 and TRBJ1-2, with D perhaps matching TRBD1 (6 bases). The germline V gene has CDR1 MRHNA and CDR2 SNTAGT. With 4 bases removed from V and 0 bases from J, the gap between germline ends came to 15 bases. The CDR3 consists of 16 residues. The CDR3 region is CASSAQSGAPNYGYTF. In DNA form, the CDR3 reads TGTGCCAGCAGTGCCCAATCAGGGGCCCCTAACTATGGCTACACCTTC.

The chain recombines TRBV4-3 with TRBJ2-7; TRBD2 matches at 16 bases. This CDR3 contains 19 residues. Per the germline V gene, CDR1 is LGHNA and CDR2 is YSLEER. Trimming at V came to 0 bases and at J to 4 bases, leaving 9 bases not matched to a gene. In DNA form, the CDR3 reads TGCGCCAGCAGCCAAGACGGGGGACTAGCGGGAGGGCCGGGGTACGAGCAGTACTTC. This gives the protein CASSQDGGLAGGPGYEQYF.

The chain uses TRBV11-2 and TRBJ2-2; 11 nucleotides align to TRBD2. The germline V gene encodes CDR1 SGHAT and CDR2 FQNNGV. The CDR3 consists of 17 residues. Trimming cost V 5 bases and J 2 bases; bases outside gene matches: 7. The CDR3 DNA sequence: TGTGCCAGCAGCCCCCTAGCGGGGGGTAAAAACACCGGGGAGCTGTTTTTT. Its translation: CASSPLAGGKNTGELFF.

This clone was seen once. The genes are TRBV11-2 and TRBJ1-5; TRBD1 aligns across 7 bases. The length of the CDR3 is 15 residues. Germline loops: CDR1 SGHAT, CDR2 FQNNGV. V was pared by 0 bases and J by 6 bases, with 5 bases of the junction left unmatched. CDR3 sequence (DNA): TGTGCCAGCAGCTTAGATTCGGCAGGGGGTCAGCCCCAGCATTTT. Its translation is CASSLDSAGGQPQHF.

The V and J genes are TRBV6-5 and TRBJ1-1, with D possibly TRBD1 on 6 matching bases. The CDR3 length is 12 residues. Trimming took 10 bases from V and 7 from J, leaving 16 bases between them. Looked up from germline, CDR1 is MNHEY and CDR2 is SVGAGI. This chain's CDR3 is CATSETGFEAFF. DNA of the CDR3: TGTGCCACTTCGGAGACAGGATTTGAAGCTTTCTTT.

This chain joins TRBV11-2 and TRBJ1-1; D remains unclear. This CDR3 contains 16 residues. CDR1 is SGHAT, CDR2 FQNNGV, per germline. V was cut by 5 bases and J by 0 bases, with 16 bases left in between. The chain's CDR3 is CASSPGVGGLNTEAFF. Here the CDR3 DNA reads TGTGCCAGCAGCCCCGGGGTCGGAGGCCTGAACACTGAAGCTTTCTTT.

The gene calls are TRBV5-1 and TRBJ1-1; D ambiguous. Trimming pared 2 bases from V and 5 bases from J, leaving 13 bases between. The germline CDR1 and CDR2 sequences are SGHRS and YFSETQ. The CDR3 is made up of 14 amino acids. The DNA for the CDR3 is TGCGCCAGCAGCTTCCTGACGGGTCAGACTGAAGCTTTCTTT. This gives the protein CASSFLTGQTEAFF.